The 14 T cell receptor beta chains given below trace back to one sample, sequenced in a study of cytomegalovirus exposure and HLA in healthy donors. PCR was performed using 60 Vbeta and 13 Jbeta primers. Assay used: immunoSEQ multiplex PCR; TCRdb lists only in-frame clones, some missing. The data contain roughly 130,000 clones, approximately 80% of them singletons. Sequenced input: PBMCs. Receptors originate from a woman aged 50 to 60 in good health and CMV-seropositive.

The chain uses TRBV28 and TRBJ1-3; possibly TRBD1 for D (6 bases). V lost 4 bases, J lost 4 bases, and 14 bases lay in between. Looked up from germline, CDR1 is MDHEN and CDR2 is SYDVKM. The CDR3 spans 15 residues. This CDR3 is CASSWAGEGGNTIYF. The CDR3 nucleotides are TGTGCCAGCAGTTGGGCAGGGGAGGGAGGAAACACCATATATTTT. The full variable domain, its missing parts supplied by reference TRBV28 and TRBJ1-3, is DVKVTQSSRYLVKRTGEKVFLECVQDMDHENMFWYRQDPGLGLRLIYFSYDVKMKEKGDIPEGYSVSREKKERFSLILESASTNQTSMYLCASSWAGEGGNTIYFGEGSWLTVV.

The V gene is TRBV9, the J gene TRBJ1-2; D is uncertain. The CDR3 sequence is 11 residues long. Trimming cost V 4 bases and J 7 bases, with 8 bases left between them. Germline values: CDR1 SGDLS, CDR2 YYNGEE. Here the CDR3 DNA reads TGTGCCAGCAGCCTGACAAGTGGCTACACCTTC. The encoded protein is CASSLTSGYTF.

The rearrangement joins TRBV4-2 to TRBJ1-1; 10 bases are a match to TRBD1. CDR1 is LGHNA, CDR2 YNFKEQ, per germline. There are 15 residues in the CDR3. With 1 base clipped from V and 4 bases from J, the junction kept 3 bases outside the gene matches. The CDR3 sequence: CASSQAGTGATEAFF. CDR3 nucleotide sequence: TGTGCCAGCAGCCAAGCCGGGACAGGGGCCACTGAAGCTTTCTTT.

The V call is TRBV21-1, the J call TRBJ1-5; the tabulated D call, TRBD1, remains unverified against the DNA. TRBV21-1 is a pseudogene locus. The CDR3 runs to 15 residues. As DNA, the CDR3 is TGTGCCAGCAGCAAGCAACACAGGGGGGGTCAGCCCCAGCATTTT. Translated, it gives CASSKQHRGGQPQHF.

V is TRBV7-2 and J is TRBJ2-1, with 14 positions matching TRBD2. CDR1 and CDR2 from the germline V gene are SGHTA and FQGNSA. This CDR3 spans 17 amino acids. Germline trimming cut 5 bases from V and 4 bases from J; bases unmatched to any gene: 7. In DNA, the CDR3 is TGTGCCAGCAGCACCAGACTAGCGGGGGGGCCTTACAATGAGCAGTTCTTC. This translates into CASSTRLAGGPYNEQFF.

The rearrangement links TRBV2 to TRBJ1-3; no reliable D call. CDR1 and CDR2 from the germline V gene are SNHLY and FYNNEI. V gave up 4 bases and J gave up 4 bases, with 11 bases separating them. The CDR3 length is 14 residues. CDR3 protein: CASSGHRGGNTIYF. Here the CDR3 DNA reads TGTGCCAGCAGTGGGCACAGAGGGGGAAACACCATATATTTT.

This clone occurred a few times. The chain carries TRBV5-5 and TRBJ1-2; TRBD1 matches 9 bases. Germline CDR1 is SGHKS and CDR2 is YYEKEE (reference sequence). The CDR3 has 13 amino acids. The V segment lost 4 bases and the J segment 5 bases; nucleotides outside the gene matches: 3. CDR3: CASSDRGGYGYTF. In nucleotides, the CDR3 is TGTGCCAGCAGCGACAGGGGGGGATATGGCTACACCTTC.

V and J are TRBV19 and TRBJ1-2, with TRBD1 as a possible D gene (6 bases). V shed 7 bases and J shed 4 bases, with 16 bases lying between them. Looked up from germline, CDR1 is LNHDA and CDR2 is SQIVND (reference sequence). This CDR3 is 14 amino acids long. CDR3 sequence reads: CASTPGRGGYGYTF. CDR3 nucleotide sequence: TGTGCCAGTACTCCAGGGCGAGGGGGCTATGGCTACACCTTC.

The chain links TRBV7-8 to TRBJ1-2; 12 bases are shared with TRBD1. This CDR3 is 16 amino acids long. The V gene end was trimmed by 5 bases and the J gene end by 4 bases; junction bases not matched to a gene: 8. Germline-derived CDR1 and CDR2 are SGHVS and FQNEAQ. The CDR3 DNA reads TGTGCCAGCAGCGGGGGGGGGACAGGGGGCATCTATGGCTACACCTTC. Translated: CASSGGGTGGIYGYTF.

This sequence joins TRBV7-2 and TRBJ1-2; 7 bases match TRBD1. This CDR3 is 16 amino acids long. Germline V gene sequence: CDR1 SGHTA, CDR2 FQGNSA. The junction had 12 bases not matched to a gene; V was cut back by 0 bases and J by 8 bases. The CDR3 DNA reads as TGTGCCAGCAGCTTAGCTAGCAGGGGGGCAGGGGGAGGCTACACCTTC. It translates to CASSLASRGAGGGYTF.

The J gene is TRBJ1-5, the V gene TRBV2; D gene unclear. The CDR3 contains 15 residues. V was trimmed by 7 bases and J by 4 bases, leaving 17 bases between them. CDR1 is SNHLY and CDR2 is FYNNEI in the germline V gene. The CDR3: CASTRVQAGNQPQHF. As DNA, the CDR3 is TGTGCCAGCACACGCGTGCAGGCTGGTAATCAGCCCCAGCATTTT.

This clone has more than one count but fewer than ten. The chain is built from TRBV19 and TRBJ1-1; 8 bases fit TRBD1. Germline V CDR1 and CDR2: LNHDA, SQIVND (reference sequence). The CDR3 is made up of 14 amino acids. V lost 5 bases to trimming and J lost 5 bases; unmatched junction nucleotides: 7. The CDR3 loop reads CASSPRTGRTEAFF. As DNA, the CDR3 is TGTGCCAGTAGTCCCCGGACAGGGAGGACTGAAGCTTTCTTT.

V usage is TRBV7-8 and J usage is TRBJ2-3; no firm D call. V dropped 2 bases and J dropped 3 bases, with 9 bases sitting between them. Germline V gene data show CDR1 as SGHVS and CDR2 as FQNEAQ. The CDR3 runs to 14 residues. CDR3 amino acids: CASSLNELTDTQYF. The CDR3 DNA reads as TGTGCCAGCAGCTTAAATGAACTTACAGATACGCAGTATTTT.

The J gene is TRBJ2-2, the V gene TRBV11-2; 9 positions match TRBD1. J was trimmed by 7 bases and V by 4 bases; bases with no gene match: 7. From germline, CDR1 is SGHAT and CDR2 FQNNGV. The CDR3 extends over 15 amino acids. The CDR3 here is CASSSEQGAGGELFF. The CDR3 DNA follows: TGTGCCAGCAGCTCCGAACAGGGGGCAGGCGGGGAGCTGTTTTTT.